The present T cell receptor (beta chain) was sequenced within a study of blood T cells in healthy people across ages. Study-level points and caveats: It was the long-lived donors that had more naive CD4+ cells and higher diversity than aged donors. The study regarded diversity estimates from one million T cells as underestimates.

The V gene end was trimmed by 5 bases and the J gene end by 7 bases; junction bases not matched to a gene: 4. Germline lookup yields CDR1 MNHEY and CDR2 SVGEGT. The CDR3 spans 12 residues. Total RNA amounts of at least 6 micrograms were extracted per sample. Primed by a sample-barcoded 5' primer and a J-beta primer mix, a second PCR proceeded for about 7 to 11 cycles. Carrying 12 random nucleotides, a template-switch adaptor labeled each individual cDNA molecule. TCRdb ran MiXCR on the 5' RACE reads and lists one entry per CDR3 protein. The sample has roughly 800,000 distinct CDR3 sequences; roughly 53% are singletons. In regard to this clonotype: Its specificity is unknown.

Sequencing was performed on blood. This clonotype originated in an elderly man in good health. J is TRBJ1-2 and V is TRBV6-2 or TRBV6-3; TRBD1 aligns across 7 bases. DNA for the CDR3: TGTGCCAGCAGTAGACAGGGCCCTGGCTACACCTTC. This translates into CASSRQGPGYTF.